This TCR beta chain stems from a study of PD-1 blockade in mismatch repair-deficient tumors (TCRdb year 2017). Describing the broader study: The trial enrolled 86 consecutive patients with approximately twelve mismatch repair-deficient cancer types between late 2013 and 2016, all previously treated and progressing. Deep sequencing of TCR CDR3 regions was used to track tumor-associated T cell clones in peripheral blood of patients responding to PD-1 blockade.

The library was obtained by the immunoSEQ multiplex PCR assay. TCRdb re-hosts the immuneACCESS table, in-frame sequences only. Its copies lack some clones; in the studies checked, an unresolved V gene accounts for under half of them, and the cause for the rest is not known. The sample profile shows tens of thousands of clones; about nine tenths of them were found once. The top ten clones comprise about 14% of the sample. This clone was counted once. Its antigen has not been determined. Per-base qualities were not stored, and no clone one base away is much larger. Broad study findings and their caveats: Tumor-resident clones, often undetectable in blood before treatment, expanded rapidly after pembrolizumab and then contracted, generally before radiologic responses.

Mismatch repair deficiency in every enrolled patient was established by polymerase chain reaction or immunohistochemistry. TCR sequencing was performed for three patients who responded to pembrolizumab therapy. In the phase II trial, pembrolizumab PD-1 blockade was tested prospectively in advanced mismatch repair-deficient cancers, no matter which tissue of origin the cancers came from. Serial peripheral blood T cell samples were collected before and at multiple times after starting PD-1 blockade. The timing of each blood sample was reported as weeks after the first dose of pembrolizumab. Sample: peripheral blood, taken 52 weeks after starting pembrolizumab. The receptor was derived from an adult with mismatch repair-deficient cancer.

The base sequence is TGTGCCAGCAGGGGGAGACAGGGTTCGAACACCGGGGAGCTGTTTTTT. Its protein is CASRGRQGSNTGELFF. The rearranged chain carries TRBV11-3 and TRBJ2-2; 7 bases in the middle match TRBD1. The germline V gene provides CDR1 SGHNT and CDR2 YENEEA. CDR3 length: 16 amino acids, cysteine to phenylalanine. Only the CDR3 DNA is retained, 48 bases long and in frame from the first base. V loses 6 bases at its end and J loses 0 bases; junction bases beyond the gene matches: 7.